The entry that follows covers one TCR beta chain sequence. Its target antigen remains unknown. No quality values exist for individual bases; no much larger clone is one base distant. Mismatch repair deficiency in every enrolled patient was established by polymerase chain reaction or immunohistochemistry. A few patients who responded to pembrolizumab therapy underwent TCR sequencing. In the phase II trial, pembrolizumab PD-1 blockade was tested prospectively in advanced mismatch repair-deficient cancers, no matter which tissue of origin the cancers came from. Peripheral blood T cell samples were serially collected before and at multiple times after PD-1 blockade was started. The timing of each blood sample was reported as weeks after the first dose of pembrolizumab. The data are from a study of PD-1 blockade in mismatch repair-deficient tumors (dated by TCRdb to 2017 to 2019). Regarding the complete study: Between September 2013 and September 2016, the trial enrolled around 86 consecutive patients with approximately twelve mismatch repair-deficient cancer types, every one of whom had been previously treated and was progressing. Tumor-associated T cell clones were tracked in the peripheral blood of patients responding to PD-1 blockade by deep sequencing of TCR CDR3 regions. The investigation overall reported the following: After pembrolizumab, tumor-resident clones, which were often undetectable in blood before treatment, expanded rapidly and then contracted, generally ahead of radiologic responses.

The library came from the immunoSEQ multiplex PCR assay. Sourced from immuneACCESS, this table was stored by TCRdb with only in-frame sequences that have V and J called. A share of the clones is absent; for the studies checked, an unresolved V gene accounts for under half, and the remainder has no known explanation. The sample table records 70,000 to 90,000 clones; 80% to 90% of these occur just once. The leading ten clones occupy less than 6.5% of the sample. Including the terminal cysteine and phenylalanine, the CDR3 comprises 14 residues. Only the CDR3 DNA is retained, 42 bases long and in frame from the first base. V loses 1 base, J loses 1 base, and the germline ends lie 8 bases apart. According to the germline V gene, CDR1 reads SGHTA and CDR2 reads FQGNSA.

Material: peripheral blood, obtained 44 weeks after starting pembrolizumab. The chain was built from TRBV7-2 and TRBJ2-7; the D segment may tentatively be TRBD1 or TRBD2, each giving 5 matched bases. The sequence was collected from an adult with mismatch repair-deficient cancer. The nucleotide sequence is TGTGCCAGCAGCTTAGGAGGGGAGTCCTACGAGCAGTACTTC. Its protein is CASSLGGESYEQYF.